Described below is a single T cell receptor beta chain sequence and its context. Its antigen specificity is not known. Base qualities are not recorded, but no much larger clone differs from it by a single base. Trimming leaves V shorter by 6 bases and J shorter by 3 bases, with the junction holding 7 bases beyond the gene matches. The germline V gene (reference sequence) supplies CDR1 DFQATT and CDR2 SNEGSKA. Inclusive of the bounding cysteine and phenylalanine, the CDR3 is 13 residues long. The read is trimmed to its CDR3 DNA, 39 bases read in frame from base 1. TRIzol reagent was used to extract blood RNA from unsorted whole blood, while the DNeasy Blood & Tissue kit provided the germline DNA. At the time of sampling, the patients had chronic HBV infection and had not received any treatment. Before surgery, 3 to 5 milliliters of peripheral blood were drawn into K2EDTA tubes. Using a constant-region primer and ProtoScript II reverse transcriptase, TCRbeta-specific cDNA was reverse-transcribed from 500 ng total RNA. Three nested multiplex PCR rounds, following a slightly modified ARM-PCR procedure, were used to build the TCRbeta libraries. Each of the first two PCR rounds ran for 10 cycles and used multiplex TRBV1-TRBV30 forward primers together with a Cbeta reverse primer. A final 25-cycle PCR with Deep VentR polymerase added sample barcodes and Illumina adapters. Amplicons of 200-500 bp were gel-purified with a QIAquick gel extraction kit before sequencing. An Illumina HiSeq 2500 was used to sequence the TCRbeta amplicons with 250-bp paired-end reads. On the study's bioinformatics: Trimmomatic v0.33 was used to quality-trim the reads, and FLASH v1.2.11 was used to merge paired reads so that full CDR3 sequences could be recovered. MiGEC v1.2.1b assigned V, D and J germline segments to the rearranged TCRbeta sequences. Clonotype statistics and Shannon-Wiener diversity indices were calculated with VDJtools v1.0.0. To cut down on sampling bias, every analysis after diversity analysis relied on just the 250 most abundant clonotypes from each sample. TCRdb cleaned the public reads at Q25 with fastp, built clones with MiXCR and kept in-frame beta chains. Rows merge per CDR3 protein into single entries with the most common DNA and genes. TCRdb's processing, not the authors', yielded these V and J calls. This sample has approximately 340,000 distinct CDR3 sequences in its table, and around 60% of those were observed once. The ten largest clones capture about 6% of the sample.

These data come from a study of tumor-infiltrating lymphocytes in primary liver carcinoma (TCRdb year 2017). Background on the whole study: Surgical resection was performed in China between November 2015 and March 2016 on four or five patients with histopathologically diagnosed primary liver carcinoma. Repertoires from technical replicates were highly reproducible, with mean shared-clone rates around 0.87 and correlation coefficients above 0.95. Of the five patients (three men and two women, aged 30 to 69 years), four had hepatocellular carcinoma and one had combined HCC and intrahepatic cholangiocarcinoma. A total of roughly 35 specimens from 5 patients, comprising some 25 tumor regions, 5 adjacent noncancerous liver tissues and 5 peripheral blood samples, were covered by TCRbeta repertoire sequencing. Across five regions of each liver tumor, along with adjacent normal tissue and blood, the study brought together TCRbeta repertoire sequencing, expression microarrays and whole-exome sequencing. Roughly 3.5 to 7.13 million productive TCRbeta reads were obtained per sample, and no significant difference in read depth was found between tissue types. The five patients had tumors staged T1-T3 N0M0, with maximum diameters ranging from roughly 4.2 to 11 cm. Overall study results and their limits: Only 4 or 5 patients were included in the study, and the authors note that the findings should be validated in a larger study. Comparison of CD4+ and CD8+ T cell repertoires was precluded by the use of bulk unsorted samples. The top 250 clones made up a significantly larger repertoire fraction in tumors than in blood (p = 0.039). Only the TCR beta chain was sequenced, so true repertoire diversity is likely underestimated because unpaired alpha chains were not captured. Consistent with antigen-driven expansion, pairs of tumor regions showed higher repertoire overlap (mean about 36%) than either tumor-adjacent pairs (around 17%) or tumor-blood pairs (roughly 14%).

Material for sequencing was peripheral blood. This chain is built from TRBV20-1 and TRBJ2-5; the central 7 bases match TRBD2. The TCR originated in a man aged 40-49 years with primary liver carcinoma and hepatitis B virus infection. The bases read TGCAGTGCAGTTGGGGGGGTTAAAGAGACCCAGTACTTC. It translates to CSAVGGVKETQYF.